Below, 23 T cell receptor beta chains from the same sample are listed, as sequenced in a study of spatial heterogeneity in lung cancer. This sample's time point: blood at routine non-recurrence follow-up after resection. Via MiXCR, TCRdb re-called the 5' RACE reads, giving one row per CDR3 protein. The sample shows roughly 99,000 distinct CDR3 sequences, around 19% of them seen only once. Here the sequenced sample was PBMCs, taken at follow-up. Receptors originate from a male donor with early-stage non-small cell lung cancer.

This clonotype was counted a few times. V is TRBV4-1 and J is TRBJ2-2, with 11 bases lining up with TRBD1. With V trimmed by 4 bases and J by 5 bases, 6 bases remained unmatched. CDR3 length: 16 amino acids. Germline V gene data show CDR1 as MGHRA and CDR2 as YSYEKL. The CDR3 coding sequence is TGCGCCAGCAGCCCGGGACAGGGGGTTGTTACCGGGGAGCTGTTTTTT. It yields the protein CASSPGQGVVTGELFF.

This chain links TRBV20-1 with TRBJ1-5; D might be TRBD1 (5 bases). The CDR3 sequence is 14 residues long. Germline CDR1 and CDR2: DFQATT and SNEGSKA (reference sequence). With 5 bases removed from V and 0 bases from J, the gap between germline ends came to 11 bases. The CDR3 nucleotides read TGCAGTGCTTCTCCCGGGGGTAGCAATCAGCCCCAGCATTTT. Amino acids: CSASPGGSNQPQHF.

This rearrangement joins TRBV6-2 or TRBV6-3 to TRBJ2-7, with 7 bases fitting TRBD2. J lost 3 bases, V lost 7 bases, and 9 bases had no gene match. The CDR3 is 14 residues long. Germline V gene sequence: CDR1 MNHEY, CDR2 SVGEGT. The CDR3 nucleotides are TGTGCCAGCACGAAGGGACTACGAAACTACGAGCAGTACGTC. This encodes CASTKGLRNYEQYV.

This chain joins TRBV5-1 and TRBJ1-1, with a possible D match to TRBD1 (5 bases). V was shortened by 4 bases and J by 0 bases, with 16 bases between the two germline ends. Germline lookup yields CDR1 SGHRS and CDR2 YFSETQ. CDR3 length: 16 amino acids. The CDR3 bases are TGCGCCAGCAGCCAAGGACACTCTCACATGAACACTGAAGCTTTCTTT. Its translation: CASSQGHSHMNTEAFF.

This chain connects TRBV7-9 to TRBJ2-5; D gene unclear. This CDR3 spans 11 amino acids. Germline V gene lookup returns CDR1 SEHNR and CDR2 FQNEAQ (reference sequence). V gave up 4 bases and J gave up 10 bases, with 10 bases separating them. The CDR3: CASSSSPDQYF. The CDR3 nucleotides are TGTGCCAGCAGCTCCTCCCCTGACCAGTACTTC.

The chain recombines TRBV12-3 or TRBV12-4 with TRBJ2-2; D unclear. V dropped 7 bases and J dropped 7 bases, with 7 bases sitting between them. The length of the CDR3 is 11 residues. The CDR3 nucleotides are TGTGCCAGCAATGGGGTCGGGGAGCTGTTTTTT. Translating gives CASNGVGELFF.

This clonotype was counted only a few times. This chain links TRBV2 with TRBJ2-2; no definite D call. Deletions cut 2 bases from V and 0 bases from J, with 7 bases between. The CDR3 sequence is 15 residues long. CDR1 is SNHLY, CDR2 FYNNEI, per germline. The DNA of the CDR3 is TGTGCCAGCAGTGAACAGTTCTCGAACACCGGGGAGCTGTTTTTT. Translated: CASSEQFSNTGELFF.

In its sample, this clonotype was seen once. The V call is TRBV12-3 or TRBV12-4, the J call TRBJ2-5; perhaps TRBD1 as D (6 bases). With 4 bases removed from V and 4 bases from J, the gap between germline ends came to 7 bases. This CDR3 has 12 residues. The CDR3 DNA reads TGTGCCAGCAGTTACAGGGCAGAGACCCAGTACTTC. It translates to CASSYRAETQYF.

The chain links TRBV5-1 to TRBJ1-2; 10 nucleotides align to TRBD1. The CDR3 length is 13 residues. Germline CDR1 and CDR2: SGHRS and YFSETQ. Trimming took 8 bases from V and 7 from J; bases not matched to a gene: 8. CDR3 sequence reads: CASSTGGKAGYTF. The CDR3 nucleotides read TGCGCCAGTTCGACAGGGGGCAAAGCTGGCTACACCTTC.

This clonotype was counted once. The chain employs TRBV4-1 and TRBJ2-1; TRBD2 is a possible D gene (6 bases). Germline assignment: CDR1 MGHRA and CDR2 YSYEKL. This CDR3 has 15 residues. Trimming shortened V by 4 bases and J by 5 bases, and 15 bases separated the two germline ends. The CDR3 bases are TGCGCCAGCAGCCGTCGTTGGGGGGAGGACAATGAGCAGTTCTTC. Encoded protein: CASSRRWGEDNEQFF.

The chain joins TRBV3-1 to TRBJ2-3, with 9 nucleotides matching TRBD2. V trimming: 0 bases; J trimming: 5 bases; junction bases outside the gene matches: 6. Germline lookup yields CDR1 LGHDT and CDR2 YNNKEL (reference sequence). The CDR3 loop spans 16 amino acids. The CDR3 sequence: CASSQDLAGGRDTQYF. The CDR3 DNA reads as TGTGCCAGCAGCCAAGATCTGGCGGGGGGGCGAGATACGCAGTATTTT.

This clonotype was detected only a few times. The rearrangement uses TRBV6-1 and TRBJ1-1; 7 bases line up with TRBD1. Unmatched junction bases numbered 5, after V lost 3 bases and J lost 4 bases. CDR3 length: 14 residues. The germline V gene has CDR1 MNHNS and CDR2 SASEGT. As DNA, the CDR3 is TGTGCCAGCAGTGAGGGACAGTTGTTCACTGAAGCTTTCTTT. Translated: CASSEGQLFTEAFF.

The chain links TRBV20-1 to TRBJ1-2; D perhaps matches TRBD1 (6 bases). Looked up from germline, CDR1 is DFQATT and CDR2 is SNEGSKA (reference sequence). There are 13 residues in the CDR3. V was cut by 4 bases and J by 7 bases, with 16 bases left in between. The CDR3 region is CSATTGRDRGYTF. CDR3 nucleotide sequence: TGCAGTGCTACCACAGGGAGAGATCGTGGCTACACCTTC.

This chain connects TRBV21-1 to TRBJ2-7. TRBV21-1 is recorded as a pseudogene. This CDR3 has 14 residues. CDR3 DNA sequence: TGTGCCAGCCTTCGTAACGGCCTACCCTACGAGCAGTACGTC. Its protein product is CASLRNGLPYEQYV.

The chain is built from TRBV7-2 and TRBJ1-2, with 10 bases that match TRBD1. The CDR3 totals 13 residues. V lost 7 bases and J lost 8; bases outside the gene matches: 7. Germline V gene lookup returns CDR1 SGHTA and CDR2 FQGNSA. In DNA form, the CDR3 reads TGTGCCAGCAAGATTGGGACAGGGGAAGGCTACACCTTC. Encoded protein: CASKIGTGEGYTF. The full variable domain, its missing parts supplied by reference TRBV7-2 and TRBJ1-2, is GAGVSQSPSNKVTEKGKDVELRCDPISGHTALYWYRQSLGQGLEFLIYFQGNSAPDKSGLPSDRFSAERTGGSVSTLTIQRTQQEDSAVYLCASKIGTGEGYTFGSGTRLTVV.

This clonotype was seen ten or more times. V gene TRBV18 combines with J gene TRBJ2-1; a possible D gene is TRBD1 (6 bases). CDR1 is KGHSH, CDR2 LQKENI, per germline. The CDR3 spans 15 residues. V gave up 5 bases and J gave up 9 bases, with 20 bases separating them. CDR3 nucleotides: TGTGCCAGCTCAACCGGGACAAAAAACACTGGTGAGCAGTTCTTC. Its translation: CASSTGTKNTGEQFF.

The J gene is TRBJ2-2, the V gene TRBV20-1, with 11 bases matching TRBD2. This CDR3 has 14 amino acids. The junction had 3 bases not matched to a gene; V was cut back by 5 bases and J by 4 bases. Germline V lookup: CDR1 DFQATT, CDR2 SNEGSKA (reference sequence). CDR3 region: CSAELAGVTGELFF. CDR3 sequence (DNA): TGCAGTGCTGAACTAGCGGGAGTCACCGGGGAGCTGTTTTTT.

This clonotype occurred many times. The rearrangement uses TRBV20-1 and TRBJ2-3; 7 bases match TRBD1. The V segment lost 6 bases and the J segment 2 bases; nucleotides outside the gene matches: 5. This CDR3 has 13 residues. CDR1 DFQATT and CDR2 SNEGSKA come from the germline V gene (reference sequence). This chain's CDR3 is CSANTGDTDTQYF. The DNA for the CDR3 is TGCAGTGCAAATACAGGGGACACAGATACGCAGTATTTT.

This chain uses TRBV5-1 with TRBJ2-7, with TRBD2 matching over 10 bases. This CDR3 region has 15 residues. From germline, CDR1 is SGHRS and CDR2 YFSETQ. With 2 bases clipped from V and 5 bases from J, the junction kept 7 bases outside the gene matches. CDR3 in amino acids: CASSFTSGTYDEQYF. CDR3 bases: TGCGCCAGCAGCTTTACTAGCGGGACTTACGACGAGCAGTACTTC.

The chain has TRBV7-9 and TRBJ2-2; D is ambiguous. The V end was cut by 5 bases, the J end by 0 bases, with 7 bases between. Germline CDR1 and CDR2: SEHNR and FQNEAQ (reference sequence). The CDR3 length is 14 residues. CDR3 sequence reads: CASSIQTNTGELFF. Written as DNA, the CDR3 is TGTGCCAGCAGCATACAGACGAACACCGGGGAGCTGTTTTTT.

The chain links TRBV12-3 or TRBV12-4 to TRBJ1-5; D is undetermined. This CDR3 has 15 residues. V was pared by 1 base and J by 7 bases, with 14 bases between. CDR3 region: CASSLGREPYQPQHF. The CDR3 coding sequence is TGTGCCAGCAGTTTAGGCCGGGAACCCTACCAGCCCCAGCATTTT.

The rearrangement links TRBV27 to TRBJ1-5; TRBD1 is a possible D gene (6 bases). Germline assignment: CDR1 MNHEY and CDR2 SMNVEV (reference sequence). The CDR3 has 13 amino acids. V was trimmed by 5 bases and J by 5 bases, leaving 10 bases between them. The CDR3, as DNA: TGTGCCAGCAGTATACAGGGCTATCAGCCCCAGCATTTT. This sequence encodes CASSIQGYQPQHF.

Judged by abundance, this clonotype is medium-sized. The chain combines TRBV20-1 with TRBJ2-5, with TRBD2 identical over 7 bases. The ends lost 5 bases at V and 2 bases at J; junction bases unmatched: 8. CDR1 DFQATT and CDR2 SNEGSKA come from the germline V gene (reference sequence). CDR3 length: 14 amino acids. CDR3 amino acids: CSARSIGGQETQYF. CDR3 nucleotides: TGCAGTGCTCGTTCTATCGGGGGGCAAGAGACCCAGTACTTC.